This T cell receptor beta chain came from a study of radiation and T cells in renal cell carcinoma. Generated by immunoSEQ multiplex PCR, the TCRdb table keeps only in-frame clones and is missing some. The sample shows more than 100,000 clones, more than 70% of them seen only once. In germline, CDR1 is SGHDT, CDR2 YYEEEE. V lost 3 bases, J lost 3 bases, and 10 bases stayed unmatched. The CDR3 is made up of 17 amino acids. Described time point: blood 2 weeks post-SBRT. Treatment: 15 Gy SBRT to primary tumor, nephrectomy 4 weeks later. The gene calls are TRBV5-6 and TRBJ2-7, with 12 bases that match TRBD2. Sample: blood, taken from a patient whose treatment included radiotherapy and nephrectomy. This TCR was recovered from a woman aged 70 to 79 with renal cell carcinoma. CDR3 in amino acids: CASSSMGLAGADYEQYF. Written as DNA, the CDR3 is TGTGCCAGCAGCTCCATGGGACTAGCGGGTGCAGACTACGAGCAGTACTTC.